This T cell receptor beta chain was captured by sequencing in a study of shared clonotypes between healthy human individuals (TCRdb year 2020). Turning to the overall study: The cohort comprised a couple of women and a few men aged 18 to 49 years. The study deeply sequenced blood TCR repertoires of about five healthy adults to estimate repertoire size and the extent of clonotype sharing between individuals. To increase sequencing depth and limit assay-specific biases, different laboratories used diverse techniques to prepare libraries and sequence TCR repertoires. Per donor, leukapheresis produced somewhere between about 0.94 and 8.9 billion PBMCs. General conclusions and limits of the study: Because the study included only a small number of donors, the genetic and exposure-history diversity represented was limited. Only blood was sampled, and tissue TCR repertoires likely differ from those in blood. Based on pairwise subsampling, the degree of clonotype sharing among donors was expected to be affected by sequencing depth.

The CDR3 starts with the cysteine, ends with the phenylalanine, and has 14 residues. Solely the CDR3 DNA is kept, with 42 bases framed from the first base. The germline V gene encodes CDR1 SGDLS and CDR2 YYNGEE. The germline V and J ends show losses of 4 bases and 4 bases respectively, and no gene match explains 6 bases of the junction. The donors were healthy, HIV-negative adults with no recently reported acute infections or vaccinations. Only Caucasian adults living in Nashville, Tennessee, USA were represented among the donors. For unsorted samples, tens of millions of PBMCs were counted, and genomic DNA was extracted using the QIAamp DNA Blood Mini kit. Blood was collected by leukapheresis, and PBMCs were isolated by Ficoll-Histopaque density gradient centrifugation and then cryopreserved in liquid nitrogen vapor phase. Using the deep immunoSEQ assay, multiplex PCR amplified TCR CDR3 regions from genomic DNA. Extracted genomic DNA from each cell subset was distributed evenly across all wells of several immunoSEQ 96-well plates, and each plate was treated as a replicate. For unsorted PBMC, roughly 0.3 ug genomic DNA, equal to roughly 33,000 T cell genomes, was loaded into each replicate PCR. Ten immunoSEQ deep assay plates were used to sequence unsorted PBMC genomic DNA. Purified libraries were quantified with a Qubit 3.0 fluorometer, sized on a Bioanalyzer 2100, and re-quantified with the KAPA Library Quantification kit. Every immunoSEQ 96-well plate was sequenced on a separate single-read 150-cycle Illumina NextSeq 550 flow cell. As for the original processing: Because only junctional sequences without quality scores were contained in the immunoSEQ output, filtering matching that applied to full-length reads could not be performed. Sequences were annotated with PyIR, a Python wrapper for IgBLAST v1.9, and V/J genes and CDR3 were assigned using IMGT germline references. Any read was removed if the V/J assignment was weak (E-value above 1e-6), the CDR3 was missing, or the read contained stop codons, out-of-frame junctions, or ambiguous translated residues. V3J clonotypes were defined as sequences sharing the same inferred V gene, J gene, and CDR3 amino acid sequence. Percentage overlap between repertoires was computed as shared unique clonotypes divided by the size of the smaller repertoire. RTK rarefaction, the Chao1 estimator, and Recon v2.1 estimates of unobserved clonotypes were used to assess repertoire richness. The source is immuneACCESS, and TCRdb retained only in-frame sequences with V and J called. Part of the clones is not carried over; for the studies checked, unresolved V genes explain less than half of this, and the remainder is unexplained. V and J calls and clone size are as listed in that table; D and trimming were resolved from the DNA. Within this sample are under 600,000 clones, with roughly 79% of them counted one time only. More than 10% of the sample is taken by the ten largest.

This clone was seen only a few times. Its antigen is not yet known. The input lacks base qualities; no much larger clone sits a single base away. The sample taken for sequencing was PBMCs. The source is a woman aged 40 to 50 in good health. Some clones in this sample may be carry-over from other donors' samples. The sequence links TRBV9 to TRBJ2-5, with 8 bases in between that match TRBD2. The DNA sequence follows: TGTGCCAGCAGCATCGGACTAGCTGGAGAGACCCAGTACTTC. Translated, it reads CASSIGLAGETQYF.